Sequencing of this TCR beta chain was carried out in a study of cytomegalovirus exposure and HLA in healthy donors. Overall study context: The Caucasian-associated ancestry cluster held over 80% of roughly 400 genotyped donors.

Use of 60 Vbeta and 13 Jbeta primers characterized the PCR. Clones were sequenced by immunoSEQ multiplex PCR, and TCRdb holds only the in-frame ones, with some missing. The sample has over 85,000 clones, roughly 66% seen once. Deletions cut 1 base from V and 7 bases from J, with 8 bases between. The CDR3 contains 13 residues. Germline CDR1 reads LGHNA; CDR2 reads YNFKEQ. Material: PBMCs. The rearrangement links TRBV4-2 to TRBJ2-1; possible D gene TRBD1, 5 bases. The clonotype was recovered from a man between 25 and 39 years old in good health and CMV-seronegative. Here the CDR3 DNA reads TGTGCCAGCAGCCAAGGGCGGACAAATGAGCAGTTCTTC. It codes for CASSQGRTNEQFF.